This record looks at one TCR beta chain sequence and its context. These data belong to a study of T cell repertoires in cytomegalovirus infection. At the level of the study: It can be stated that public TCR beta signatures indicated CMV infection as well as a matching HLA type.

The V and J ends lost 3 bases and 2 bases respectively, with 9 bases between them. In germline, CDR1 is SGHTA, CDR2 FQGNSA. There are 14 residues in the CDR3. Each CDR3 protein is one row after TCRdb ran MiXCR on the reads. The data contain 300,000 or so distinct CDR3 sequences, roughly 24% of them seen just once; the ten biggest clones take up around 14%. The sample was PBMCs. This clonotype originated in a human donor in good health (CMV status not recorded). Some clones in this sample may be carry-over from other donors' samples. V usage is TRBV7-2 and J usage is TRBJ2-3; D is uncertain. The CDR3 is CASSLNFDTDTQYF. DNA of the CDR3: TGTGCCAGCAGCTTGAACTTCGACACAGATACGCAGTATTTT. Filled out from reference TRBV7-2 and TRBJ2-3, the complete variable domain reads GAGVSQSPSNKVTEKGKDVELRCDPISGHTALYWYRQSLGQGLEFLIYFQGNSAPDKSGLPSDRFSAERTGGSVSTLTIQRTQQEDSAVYLCASSLNFDTDTQYFGPGTRLTVL.